This TCR beta chain came from a study of regulatory T cells in long-lasting Graves disease. Study background: A definition of persistent Graves' disease required over 5 years of antithyroid drugs plus positive TSH receptor antibodies. Study observations and caveats: Fewer public clonotypes were shared by new patients (around 960) than by persistent patients (roughly 2,500). Persistent Graves' patients showed reduced TCR diversity versus newly diagnosed patients. Repertoires from persistent disease leaned toward TRBV28, TRBJ1-2 and TRBJ2-5.

Regarding time point: persistent/refractory GD, antithyroid drugs over 5 years with positive TRAb. Construction of the TCR library relied on RNA isolated from PBMCs. Building the TCR beta libraries relied on iRepertoire HTBI primers, and CDR3 regions underwent Arm-PCR. TCRdb ran MiXCR on the multiplex PCR reads and lists one entry per CDR3 protein. Among some 330,000 distinct CDR3 sequences listed, 20% to 25% were seen once. CDR1 and CDR2 from the germline V gene are SGHAT and FQNNGV. The CDR3 runs 16 residues. The table lists this clonotype with a count of one. Its antigen is as yet unknown. V usage is TRBV11-2 and J usage is TRBJ2-5, with 7 bases identical to TRBD2. The J call could be wrong; TRBJ2-1 is a better fit for the DNA end. This specimen was peripheral blood mononuclear cells (PBMCs), taken when the disease was refractory, from a patient treated with antithyroid drugs. This TCR came from a middle-aged woman with Graves disease. CDR3 protein: CASSSPPPGLNEKQFF. The CDR3 DNA is TGTGCCAGCAGCTCACCCCCCCCGGGACTAAACGAAAAGCAGTTCTTC.